These T cell receptor beta chains were read from a single sample in a study of T cells in Graves' hyperthyroidism and ophthalmopathy. Each CDR3 protein is one row after TCRdb ran MiXCR on the multiplex PCR reads. The data show 600,000 to 800,000 distinct CDR3 sequences, 30% to 40% seen once. The sample taken for sequencing was blood. The receptors stem from a woman in her thirties or forties with Graves' hyperthyroidism. Each CDR3 is given with its conserved first and last residue. Each record gives: J gene, D gene, clone size, V gene, CDR3 DNA, CDR3 protein. D genes are given only for firm matches. Expanded clones are given a class, and other clones once, few, many or no size at all.

J: TRBJ1-2
D: NA
size: many
V: TRBV20-1
DNA: TGCAGTGCTAGAGGCGCCGAGACACCTAACTATGGCTACACCTTC
CDR3: CSARGAETPNYGYTF

J: TRBJ2-7
D: NA
size: many
V: TRBV10-3
DNA: TGTGCCATCAGTGACGAGACCCCCTACGAGCAGTACTTC
CDR3: CAISDETPYEQYF

J: TRBJ2-7
D: NA
size: many
V: TRBV7-7
DNA: TGTGCTAGCAGCTTAGCTCGGGGCTACGAGCAGTACTTC
CDR3: CASSLARGYEQYF

J: TRBJ2-5
D: NA
size: NA
V: TRBV3-1
DNA: TGTGCCAGCAGCCTAGCCAGGGACCCCGAGGAGACCCAGTACTTC
CDR3: CASSLARDPEETQYF

J: TRBJ2-2
D: TRBD2
size: many
V: TRBV2
DNA: TGTGCCAGCAGCAGGACTAGCGGTTACACCGGGGAGCTGTTTTTT
CDR3: CASSRTSGYTGELFF

J: TRBJ1-5
D: NA
size: many
V: TRBV24-1
DNA: TGTGCCACCAGTTTTGGGGACCAGCCCCAGCATTTT
CDR3: CATSFGDQPQHF

J: TRBJ1-3
D: NA
size: few
V: TRBV6-5
DNA: TGTGCCAGCAGGTCTTCCGGGGCAGGGAACTCTGGAAACACCATATATTTT
CDR3: CASRSSGAGNSGNTIYF

J: TRBJ2-3
D: NA
size: NA
V: TRBV10-1
DNA: TGCGCCAGCAGTGCCCTGGGGACTGAAGATACGCAGTATTTT
CDR3: CASSALGTEDTQYF

J: TRBJ2-5
D: NA
size: few
V: TRBV5-4
DNA: TGTGCCAGCAGTCAGGAGGCCTTCCAAGAGACCCAGTACTTC
CDR3: CASSQEAFQETQYF

J: TRBJ1-2
D: TRBD1
size: many
V: TRBV19
DNA: TGTGCCACCCGGACAGGGGAAGGCTACACCTTC
CDR3: CATRTGEGYTF

J: TRBJ2-7
D: TRBD2
size: NA
V: TRBV7-8
DNA: TGTGCCAGCAGCCAAGACCGGGGGGTTATTGGGGAGCAGTACTTC
CDR3: CASSQDRGVIGEQYF

J: TRBJ2-5
D: NA
size: few
V: TRBV7-9
DNA: TGTGCCAGCAGCTATAGGAAGGGAGAGACCCAGTACTTC
CDR3: CASSYRKGETQYF

J: TRBJ1-1
D: TRBD1
size: many
V: TRBV19
DNA: TGTGCCAGTAGTAATCAGGGGGCGAACACTGAAGCTTTCTTT
CDR3: CASSNQGANTEAFF

J: TRBJ1-6
D: TRBD1
size: NA
V: TRBV5-1
DNA: TGCGCCAGCAGCGAACAGGGGGCCCAGATGAGAAATTCACCCCTCCACTTC
CDR3: CASSEQGAQMRNSPLHF

J: TRBJ1-5
D: TRBD1
size: NA
V: TRBV11-2
DNA: TGTGCCAGCAGCGGCGATGCCGGGACAGGGGGTGGTCTTGGACCCCAGCATTTT
CDR3: CASSGDAGTGGGLGPQHF

J: TRBJ1-2
D: NA
size: NA
V: TRBV29-1
DNA: TGCAGCGTCGGAGACCTCTATGGCTACACCTTC
CDR3: CSVGDLYGYTF

J: TRBJ1-1
D: TRBD1
size: many
V: TRBV12-3/TRBV12-4
DNA: TGTGCCAGCAGTTTGACCGGGACAGGAGTCACTGAAGCTTTCTTT
CDR3: CASSLTGTGVTEAFF

J: TRBJ2-2
D: NA
size: NA
V: TRBV9
DNA: TGTGCCAGCAGCGTCACTGATAACACCGGGGAGCTGTTTTTT
CDR3: CASSVTDNTGELFF

J: TRBJ1-6
D: NA
size: many
V: TRBV12-3/TRBV12-4
DNA: TGTGCCAGCACCGTACTAAATTCACCCCTCCACTTT
CDR3: CASTVLNSPLHF

J: TRBJ1-2
D: NA
size: NA
V: TRBV7-9
DNA: TGTGCCAGCTCACCACCGGCGGGATTTTATGGCTACACCTTC
CDR3: CASSPPAGFYGYTF

J: TRBJ2-5
D: TRBD2
size: NA
V: TRBV7-2
DNA: TGTGCCAGCAGCGTTAGCGGGGTAGGCGAGACCCAGTACTTC
CDR3: CASSVSGVGETQYF

J: TRBJ1-3
D: NA
size: many
V: TRBV29-1
DNA: TGCAGCGTTGGTGTGACAGGCTCTGGAAACACCATATATTTT
CDR3: CSVGVTGSGNTIYF

J: TRBJ2-7
D: TRBD2
size: many
V: TRBV11-2
DNA: TGTGCCAGCAGCACTAGCGGGGGCAACTACGAGCAGTACTTC
CDR3: CASSTSGGNYEQYF

J: TRBJ1-5
D: NA
size: few
V: TRBV12-3/TRBV12-4
DNA: TGTGCCAGCAGTTTGGTCCTTTTTAGCAATCAGCCCCAGCATTTT
CDR3: CASSLVLFSNQPQHF

J: TRBJ1-4
D: NA
size: few
V: TRBV7-2
DNA: TGTGCCAGCAGCTTAGAAGTCCGGGGGGAGGAAGAAAAACTGTTTTTT
CDR3: CASSLEVRGEEEKLFF

J: TRBJ2-7
D: TRBD1
size: many
V: TRBV11-2
DNA: TGTGCCAGCAGCTTAGGAGGGACAGCCCTTTACGAGCAGTACTTC
CDR3: CASSLGGTALYEQYF

J: TRBJ1-1
D: NA
size: few
V: TRBV7-9
DNA: TGTGCCAGCAGCCGGGACGGACAAACGAATGAAGCTTTCTTT
CDR3: CASSRDGQTNEAFF

J: TRBJ2-7
D: NA
size: many
V: TRBV6-5
DNA: TGTGCCAGCAGTTACTCGTATGATAGGGAGCAGTACTTC
CDR3: CASSYSYDREQYF

J: TRBJ2-3
D: NA
size: NA
V: TRBV7-2
DNA: TGTGCCAGCAGCTTAGGAGGGGCGGCAGATACGCAGTATTTT
CDR3: CASSLGGAADTQYF

J: TRBJ2-2
D: NA
size: few
V: TRBV6-5
DNA: TGTGCCGGCAGTTACCCCCAGGGGCGTAGCGGGGAGCTGTTTTTT
CDR3: CAGSYPQGRSGELFF

J: TRBJ1-3
D: NA
size: few
V: TRBV27
DNA: TGTGCCAGCAGTTTGTACAGGGGAAACACCATATATTTT
CDR3: CASSLYRGNTIYF

J: TRBJ2-1
D: TRBD1
size: NA
V: TRBV20-1
DNA: TGCAGTGCTCGCCTCGGACAGGGATACAATGAGCAGTTCTTC
CDR3: CSARLGQGYNEQFF

J: TRBJ2-7
D: TRBD1
size: many
V: TRBV2
DNA: TGTGCCAGCAGTGAAGCACAGGGGTGGGAGCAGTACTTC
CDR3: CASSEAQGWEQYF

J: TRBJ2-1
D: NA
size: NA
V: TRBV19
DNA: TGTGCCTGTAGAAGCGATAATGAGCAGTTCTTC
CDR3: CACRSDNEQFF

J: TRBJ2-5
D: NA
size: NA
V: TRBV20-1
DNA: TGCAGTGCTAGATGGGACTCAGGAGAGACCCAGTACTTC
CDR3: CSARWDSGETQYF

J: TRBJ2-7
D: NA
size: many
V: TRBV10-3
DNA: TGTGCCATCAGTACTTTAACAGGCGACGAGCAGTACTTC
CDR3: CAISTLTGDEQYF

J: TRBJ1-4
D: TRBD1
size: few
V: TRBV7-9
DNA: TGTGCCAGCAGCCTGAAGGGACAGCAAAATGAAAAACTGTTTTTT
CDR3: CASSLKGQQNEKLFF

J: TRBJ1-5
D: TRBD1
size: few
V: TRBV6-5
DNA: TGTGCCAGCAGTTACGGACAGGGGGCAAATCAGCCCCAGCATTTT
CDR3: CASSYGQGANQPQHF

J: TRBJ1-6
D: NA
size: few
V: TRBV20-1
DNA: TGCAGTGCTAGACGCCTCTTGGGCAGGGGTAATTCACCCCTCCACTTT
CDR3: CSARRLLGRGNSPLHF

J: TRBJ1-2
D: NA
size: NA
V: TRBV6-2/TRBV6-3
DNA: TGTGCCAGCAGGAGTATCCGAAAGTACGGGGCCCACGGGTCGGGTGGCTACACCTTC
CDR3: CASRSIRKYGAHGSGGYTF

J: TRBJ2-6
D: TRBD2
size: NA
V: TRBV7-2
DNA: TGTGCCAGCGGCCGGGGGGGGGCCAGCCTTTCTGGGGCCAACGTCCTGACTTTC
CDR3: CASGRGGASLSGANVLTF

J: TRBJ1-1
D: NA
size: NA
V: TRBV4-3
DNA: TGCGCCAGCAGCCAAGAACGCACTGAAGCTTTCTTT
CDR3: CASSQERTEAFF

J: TRBJ1-1
D: NA
size: NA
V: TRBV27
DNA: TGTGCCAGCAGTTTATCGTGGAATAGGAACACTGAAGCTTTCTTT
CDR3: CASSLSWNRNTEAFF

J: TRBJ2-7
D: NA
size: many
V: TRBV7-9
DNA: TGTGCCAGCTTGGGGACGGGGTCCTACGAGCAGTACTTC
CDR3: CASLGTGSYEQYF

J: TRBJ1-5
D: NA
size: many
V: TRBV7-2
DNA: TGTGCCAGCAGCAGGGAATTGTACCAGCCCCAGCATTTT
CDR3: CASSRELYQPQHF

J: TRBJ1-5
D: TRBD1
size: NA
V: TRBV7-9
DNA: TGTGCCAGCAGCTCCCGACAGGGGGACTATGGGCCCCAGCATTTT
CDR3: CASSSRQGDYGPQHF

J: TRBJ2-7
D: NA
size: few
V: TRBV6-2/TRBV6-3
DNA: TGTGCCAGCAGTTACATTCCGGGAATTCCCTCCTACGAGCAGTACTTC
CDR3: CASSYIPGIPSYEQYF

J: TRBJ1-5
D: TRBD1
size: many
V: TRBV19
DNA: TGTGCCAGTACCGCTACAGGGGGCTTTAATCAGCCCCAGCATTTT
CDR3: CASTATGGFNQPQHF

J: TRBJ1-5
D: TRBD1
size: many
V: TRBV7-9
DNA: TGTGCCAGCAGCTGGGACAGGGAAGGAAATCAGCCCCAGCATTTT
CDR3: CASSWDREGNQPQHF

J: TRBJ2-7
D: TRBD2
size: NA
V: TRBV6-5
DNA: TGTGCCAGCAGTTACTCGACCAGCGGGGGCTACGAGCAGTACTTC
CDR3: CASSYSTSGGYEQYF

J: TRBJ1-5
D: TRBD1
size: NA
V: TRBV12-3/TRBV12-4
DNA: TGTGCCAGCAGGCCCACAGGGGCGAGCAATCAGCCCCAGCATTTT
CDR3: CASRPTGASNQPQHF

J: TRBJ1-1
D: NA
size: many
V: TRBV19
DNA: TGTGCCAGTAAAACGGGACACGAGAACACTGAAGCTTTCTTT
CDR3: CASKTGHENTEAFF

J: TRBJ1-1
D: NA
size: NA
V: TRBV6-5
DNA: TGTGCCAGCAGCCACCGACAGGCGGCGAACACTGAAGCTTTCTTT
CDR3: CASSHRQAANTEAFF

J: TRBJ1-1
D: NA
size: many
V: TRBV2
DNA: TGTGCCAGCAGCGTTGACGGGTCTGAAGCTTTCTTT
CDR3: CASSVDGSEAFF

J: TRBJ2-7
D: TRBD2
size: many
V: TRBV10-3
DNA: TGTGCCATCAGTGCAGTAGCGGGAGATTCGGGATCCTACGAGCAGTACTTC
CDR3: CAISAVAGDSGSYEQYF

J: TRBJ2-7
D: TRBD2
size: NA
V: TRBV25-1
DNA: TGTGCCAGCAGTGTATTAACGGCTGGGACTAGCTTTAACGAGCAGTACTTC
CDR3: CASSVLTAGTSFNEQYF

J: TRBJ1-5
D: NA
size: NA
V: TRBV3-1
DNA: TGTGCCAGCAGCCAAGGGGAGGGGGGGGGACAGCCCCAGCATTTT
CDR3: CASSQGEGGGQPQHF

J: TRBJ1-2
D: TRBD1
size: NA
V: TRBV6-5
DNA: TGTGCCAGCAGCCCTACTAGGGGGCCTGCTGGCTATGGCTACACCTTC
CDR3: CASSPTRGPAGYGYTF

J: TRBJ2-5
D: TRBD2
size: NA
V: TRBV20-1
DNA: TGCAGTGCTGTCGAGACTAGCGGGGAGGGACAGTACTTC
CDR3: CSAVETSGEGQYF

J: TRBJ1-2
D: NA
size: many
V: TRBV15
DNA: TGTGCCACCAGCACGGAAAACTATGGCTACACCTTC
CDR3: CATSTENYGYTF